This T cell receptor (beta chain) was captured in a study of OX40 agonist ivuxolimab in advanced cancers. The CDR3 spans 15 residues. V was clipped by 4 bases and J by 6 bases; unmatched bases: 6. Germline CDR1 MRHNA, CDR2 SNTAGT. Repertoires were generated with immunoSEQ multiplex PCR, while TCRdb's copy carries only in-frame clones and drops some. The sample includes 72,000 or so clones, 80% to 90% of them seen just once. The specimen comprised CD4+ or CD8+ T cells sorted from blood, sampled in a trial of the OX40 agonist ivuxolimab. The rearrangement uses TRBV6-4 and TRBJ2-1, with 10 bases matching TRBD2. This receptor was taken from an adult with an advanced solid tumor such as melanoma, head and neck, liver or kidney cancer. CDR3 protein: CASSASSGGLNEQFF. The CDR3 nucleotides are TGTGCCAGCAGTGCTTCTAGCGGGGGCCTCAATGAGCAGTTCTTC.